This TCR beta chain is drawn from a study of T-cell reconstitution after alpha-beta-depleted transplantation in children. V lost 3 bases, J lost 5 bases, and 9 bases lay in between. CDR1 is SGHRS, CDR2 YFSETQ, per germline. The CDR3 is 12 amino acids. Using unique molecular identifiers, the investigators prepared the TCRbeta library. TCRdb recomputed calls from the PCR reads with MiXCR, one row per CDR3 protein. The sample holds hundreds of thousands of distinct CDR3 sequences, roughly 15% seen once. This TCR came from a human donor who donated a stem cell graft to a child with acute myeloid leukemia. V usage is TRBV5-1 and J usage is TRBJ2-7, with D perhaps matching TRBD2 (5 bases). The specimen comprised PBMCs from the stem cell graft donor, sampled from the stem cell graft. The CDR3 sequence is CASSSPGNEQYF. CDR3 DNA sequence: TGCGCCAGCAGCTCCCCGGGGAACGAGCAGTACTTC.